Sequencing of this T cell receptor (beta chain) was carried out in a study of T cells in narcolepsy. Using immunoSEQ multiplex PCR, the repertoire was profiled, and TCRdb retains in-frame clones only, with some absent. The sample has 20,000 to 30,000 clones; 75% to 90% are singletons. After removal of 6 bases from V and 4 bases from J, the junction contained 10 bases not matched to a gene. Germline CDR1 and CDR2: MDHEN and SYDVKM. This CDR3 comprises 17 residues. On this clone itself: Its target is not known.

Study results and caveats: Reportedly, autoreactive clonotypes were serially detected in patients' blood but not controls'. Comparing one patient's CSF and blood CD4+ clonotypes highlighted HCRT- and TRIB2-specific autoreactive clonotypes. In some patient and control memory CD4+ samples, autoreactive clones were absent.

The sequence came from a human donor with narcolepsy. Sequencing used CD45RA- memory CD4+ T cells from PBMCs. The gene calls are TRBV28 and TRBJ2-2; TRBD1 aligns across 11 bases. The CDR3 bases are TGTGCCAGCAGACCCGAACGAGGGACAGGGGGCACCGGGGAGCTGTTTTTT. As protein: CASRPERGTGGTGELFF.